This T cell receptor (beta chain) appears in the sequencing data of a study of blood T cell repertoires in COVID-19. V trimming: 1 base; J trimming: 5 bases; junction bases outside the gene matches: 10. CDR3 length: 16 amino acids. Germline CDR1 and CDR2: LNHDA and SQIVND (reference sequence). Assay: immunoSEQ multiplex PCR; the TCRdb copy retains only in-frame clones and omits some. The repertoire consists of roughly 210,000 clones, with approximately 81% occurring once and the leading ten covering over 9.5%. The rearrangement joins TRBV19 to TRBJ1-1; 7 positions agree with TRBD1. Sequencing was carried out using peripheral blood. The receptor was isolated from a woman of 80 years or more with COVID-19, enrolled during active disease. The CDR3 DNA is TGTGCCAGTAGTATAGGTCTCACAGGGGTACGGACTGAAGCTTTCTTT. It encodes CASSIGLTGVRTEAFF.